These 18 T cell receptor beta chains were all obtained from the same sample, sequenced in a study of blood T cell repertoires in COVID-19. Clones were read by immunoSEQ multiplex PCR, and TCRdb kept only the in-frame ones, dropping some. The sample lists about 360,000 clones, roughly 90% occurring once. Sequences were obtained from peripheral blood. Receptors originate from a woman between 55 and 75 years old with COVID-19, enrolled during active disease.

This clone showed up just once. This rearrangement joins TRBV11-3 to TRBJ1-1, with D perhaps matching TRBD1 (5 bases). Germline lookup yields CDR1 SGHNT and CDR2 YENEEA. The germline V and J ends were trimmed by 3 bases and 4 bases, with 9 bases remaining between them. This CDR3 region has 13 residues. The CDR3 nucleotides are TGTGCCAGCAGCTTGGGGCTGAGCACTGAAGCTTTCTTT. Residues: CASSLGLSTEAFF. The full variable domain, completed using reference TRBV11-3 and TRBJ1-1, is EAGVVQSPRYKIIEKKQPVAFWCNPISGHNTLYWYLQNLGQGPELLIRYENEEAVDDSQLPKDRFSAERLKGVDSTLKIQPAELGDSAVYLCASSLGLSTEAFFGQGTRLTVV.

CDR3 nucleotides: TGTGCCAGCAGCGCTGACAGGGGTGAGGGCTACACCTTC. Amino acid sequence: CASSADRGEGYTF. The V and J genes are TRBV7-3 and TRBJ1-2, with 8 bases fitting TRBD1. Germline CDR1 reads SGHTA; CDR2 reads FQGTGA. This CDR3 comprises 13 residues. The V gene end was trimmed by 5 bases and the J gene end by 8 bases; junction bases not matched to a gene: 7.

This clone has more than one count but fewer than ten. The chain joins TRBV10-3 to TRBJ1-1; tentatively, D is TRBD1 (6 bases). CDR1 and CDR2 (germline): ENHRY, SYGVKD. The CDR3 consists of 13 residues. V gave up 9 bases and J gave up 0 bases, with 11 bases separating them. The CDR3 reads CAIRTDLNTEAFF. CDR3 nucleotide sequence: TGTGCCATAAGGACAGATCTGAACACTGAAGCTTTCTTT.

The sample holds one count of this clone. The V and J genes are TRBV7-3 and TRBJ1-3; 9 bases map to TRBD1. The CDR3 runs to 17 residues. Germline CDR1 SGHTA, CDR2 FQGTGA. With 5 bases clipped from V and 4 bases from J, the junction kept 12 bases outside the gene matches. The CDR3 loop reads CASSHSPGTGSGNTIYF. For the CDR3, the DNA is TGTGCCAGCAGCCATAGTCCCGGGACAGGGTCCGGAAACACCATATATTTT.

The chain links TRBV9 to TRBJ1-2; D is perhaps TRBD1 (6 bases). V lost 2 bases, J lost 4 bases, and 15 bases lay in between. The germline gives CDR1 SGDLS, CDR2 YYNGEE. The CDR3 is 15 amino acids. The CDR3 region is CASSVLQGTFYGYTF. The CDR3 DNA is TGTGCCAGCAGCGTGCTACAGGGTACTTTCTATGGCTACACCTTC.

The sample holds a few counts of this clone. One end of the junction varies from germline; a read error may be responsible. In DNA, the CDR3 is TGTGCCAGCAGCCAAGATGAGACGGGACTAGCGGGGTCCTTT. Translation gives CASSQDETGLAGSF. The chain is built from TRBV3-1 (or the pseudogene TRBV3-2) and TRBJ2-3; 13 bases match TRBD2. Germline V gene data show CDR1 as LGHDT and CDR2 as YNNKEL (reference sequence). CDR3 length equals 14 residues.

The V call is TRBV13, the J call TRBJ2-7; the D gene is possibly TRBD2 (6 bases). V lost 4 bases and J 6 bases, leaving 13 bases between the germline ends. CDR1 is PRHDT, CDR2 FYEKMQ, per germline (reference sequence). The CDR3 totals 13 residues. The CDR3 is CASSSGLSLEQYF. In DNA, the CDR3 is TGTGCCAGCAGCTCGGGACTCTCACTCGAGCAGTACTTC.

CDR3 sequence (DNA): TGTGCCAGCAGCCCCTCTCAAGCGGGGGACCTAGGAGATACGCAGTATTTT. Protein: CASSPSQAGDLGDTQYF. V usage is TRBV3-1 (or the pseudogene TRBV3-2) and J usage is TRBJ2-3; TRBD2 agrees at 8 bases. Looked up from germline, CDR1 is LGHDT and CDR2 is YNNKEL (reference sequence). V gave up 4 bases and J gave up 5 bases; unmatched junction bases: 14. The CDR3 spans 17 residues.

V is TRBV5-4 and J is TRBJ2-7; maybe TRBD2 (6 bases). V dropped 4 bases and J dropped 0 bases, with 11 bases sitting between them. This CDR3 has 14 residues. Germline loops: CDR1 SGHNT, CDR2 YYREEE (reference sequence). This CDR3 is CASSGRDSSYEQYF. The CDR3 DNA reads TGTGCCAGCAGCGGACGGGACTCCTCCTACGAGCAGTACTTC.

The gene calls are TRBV4-2 and TRBJ1-2; D is perhaps TRBD1 (6 bases). The CDR3 has 14 amino acids. V shed 2 bases and J shed 5 bases, with 12 bases lying between them. Germline V gives CDR1 LGHNA, CDR2 YNFKEQ. The CDR3 protein is CASSQHTGTYGYTF. The CDR3 DNA follows: TGTGCCAGCAGCCAACACACAGGGACGTATGGCTACACCTTC.

This clone has a single count. Other nucleotide sequences in the sample specify the same CDR3. V is TRBV6-5 and J is TRBJ1-1; D is possibly TRBD1 (6 bases). The V gene's germline CDR1 is MNHEY and CDR2 SVGAGI. CDR3 length: 13 residues. V was cut by 2 bases and J by 5 bases, with 9 bases left in between. The CDR3 is CASSYGGGTEAFF. DNA of the CDR3: TGTGCCAGCAGTTACGGGGGCGGAACTGAAGCTTTCTTT.

The chain links TRBV2 to TRBJ2-7; D not resolved. Germline-derived CDR1 and CDR2 are SNHLY and FYNNEI. Trimming pared 6 bases from V and 0 bases from J, leaving 6 bases between. The CDR3 extends over 12 amino acids. The CDR3: CASSLNSYEQYF. The CDR3 DNA reads as TGTGCCAGCAGCTTAAACTCCTACGAGCAGTACTTC.

The rearrangement links TRBV18 to TRBJ2-7, with no clear D. Germline V lookup: CDR1 KGHSH, CDR2 LQKENI. Trimming removed 0 bases from V and 5 bases from J, with 8 bases in between. The CDR3 is 13 amino acids. CDR3 in DNA: TGTGCCAGCTCACCACCGTCCAGCGACGAGCAGTACTTC. Translation gives CASSPPSSDEQYF.

V usage is TRBV19 and J usage is TRBJ2-2, with 11 bases lining up with TRBD1. V trimming: 5 bases; J trimming: 6 bases; junction bases outside the gene matches: 5. The CDR3 spans 15 residues. CDR1 LNHDA and CDR2 SQIVND come from the germline V gene (reference sequence). CDR3 residues: CASSSPGQGAGELFF. The DNA of the CDR3 is TGTGCCAGTAGTTCCCCGGGACAGGGGGCCGGGGAGCTGTTTTTT. The entire variable domain, with the rest obtained from reference TRBV19 and TRBJ2-2, is as follows: DGGITQSPKYLFRKEGQNVTLSCEQNLNHDAMYWYRQDPGQGLRLIYYSQIVNDFQKGDIAEGYSVSREKKESFPLTVTSAQKNPTAFYLCASSSPGQGAGELFFGEGSRLTVL.

This chain uses TRBV10-3 with TRBJ2-1; 8 bases line up with TRBD1. With V trimmed by 2 bases and J by 5 bases, 5 bases remained unmatched. This CDR3 region has 15 residues. The germline V gene has CDR1 ENHRY and CDR2 SYGVKD. The CDR3 is CAISEPGQVDNEQFF. CDR3 bases: TGTGCCATCAGTGAGCCGGGACAGGTCGACAATGAGCAGTTCTTC.

The CDR3 here is CASSYHRGMNTEAFF. The CDR3 DNA reads as TGTGCCAGCAGTTACCACAGGGGCATGAACACTGAAGCTTTCTTT. The gene calls are TRBV6-6 and TRBJ1-1; TRBD1 matches 7 bases. CDR3 size: 15 residues. Unmatched junction bases numbered 3, after V lost 2 bases and J lost 0 bases. The germline gives CDR1 MNHNY, CDR2 SVGAGI (reference sequence).

The genes are TRBV30 and TRBJ2-7; 8 positions match TRBD1. The CDR3 is made up of 15 amino acids. V shed 5 bases, J shed 6 bases, and the junction held 15 bases outside the gene matches. Germline CDR1 is GTSNPN and CDR2 is SVGIG (reference sequence). CDR3 in amino acids: CAWGALTGVGREQYF. CDR3 DNA: TGTGCCTGGGGCGCGCTGACAGGGGTTGGTCGCGAGCAGTACTTC. Using reference TRBV30 and TRBJ2-7 for the parts outside the CDR3, the full variable domain is SQTIHQWPATLVQPVGSPLSLECTVEGTSNPNLYWYRQAAGRGLQLLFYSVGIGQISSEVPQNLSASRPQDRQFILSSKKLLLSDSGFYLCAWGALTGVGREQYFGPGTRLTVT.

The rearrangement links TRBV3-1 (or the pseudogene TRBV3-2) to TRBJ2-3; D possibly corresponds to TRBD2 (5 bases). This CDR3 has 13 amino acids. The V gene's germline CDR1 is LGHDT and CDR2 YNNKEL (reference sequence). Deletions cut 6 bases from V and 5 bases from J, with 12 bases between. This CDR3 reads CASRRAGGDTQYF. The DNA of the CDR3 is TGTGCCAGCAGACGCGCGGGCGGAGATACGCAGTATTTT.